Shown below are 14 T cell receptor beta chains from a single sample sequenced in a study of T-cell memory formation after mild COVID-19. TCRdb re-analysed the 5' RACE reads in MiXCR, keeping a single row per CDR3 protein. The profile covers about 150,000 distinct CDR3 sequences, with 15% to 20% appearing a single time and about 2.1% taken by the ten largest. The sample comprised PBMCs or a T cell subset sorted from them (not recorded which). The receptors here all came from an adult woman who had mild COVID-19 (a few samples of this study predate the infection). Cell type and time point are not known.

This clonotype was counted between two and nine times. The chain employs TRBV28 and TRBJ2-1; 11 nucleotides align to TRBD2. Trimming cost V 9 bases and J 2 bases; bases outside gene matches: 6. This CDR3 comprises 15 residues. CDR1 and CDR2 from the germline V gene are MDHEN and SYDVKM. The CDR3 nucleotides read TGTGCCAGTCATCTAGCGGGAGGTACCTACAATGAGCAGTTCTTC. It yields the protein CASHLAGGTYNEQFF.

V gene TRBV11-2 combines with J gene TRBJ1-1; D uncertain. CDR3 size: 13 residues. In germline, CDR1 is SGHAT, CDR2 FQNNGV. Trimming cost V 5 bases and J 1 base, with 8 bases left between them. CDR3 sequence (DNA): TGTGCCAGCAGCCGGCGGTCGAACACTGAAGCTTTCTTT. Translation: CASSRRSNTEAFF.

The chain is built from TRBV6-5 and TRBJ2-5; TRBD2 matches at 9 bases. CDR3 length: 18 amino acids. Per germline, CDR1 MNHEY and CDR2 SVGAGI. The junction had 13 bases not matched to a gene; V was cut back by 0 bases and J by 5 bases. CDR3 nucleotide sequence: TGTGCCAGCAGTTACTCGTTCGGCGGGAGGGCCACCGACGAGACCCAGTACTTC. This codes for CASSYSFGGRATDETQYF.

This clonotype was counted only a few times. One end of the junction is discordant with germline, which a read error may explain. The gene calls are TRBV7-3 and TRBJ2-3, with 8 positions matching TRBD2. Germline lookup yields CDR1 SGHTA and CDR2 FQGTGA. The CDR3 has 13 residues. The CDR3 nucleotides are TGTGCCACCAGCGGGAGAGCGACAGATACGCAGTATTTT. It yields the protein CATSGRATDTQYF.

The chain employs TRBV20-1 and TRBJ2-3; D possibly corresponds to TRBD2 (5 bases). The CDR3 is 15 residues long. Germline CDR1 and CDR2: DFQATT and SNEGSKA (reference sequence). The V gene lost 6 bases and the J gene lost 0 bases, with 16 bases spanning the gap. CDR3 DNA: TGCAGTGCCCCCCGTGAGGGTACTAGCACAGATACGCAGTATTTT. As protein: CSAPREGTSTDTQYF.

Only a few counts were recorded for this clonotype. J is TRBJ2-7 and V is TRBV20-1; perhaps TRBD1 as D (5 bases). The CDR3 length is 13 residues. V was cut by 1 base and J by 5 bases, with 12 bases left in between. Germline V gene data show CDR1 as DFQATT and CDR2 as SNEGSKA (reference sequence). The CDR3 DNA reads as TGCAGTGCTAGAGTGAGTAGGGGCCACGAGCAGTACTTC. It is translated as CSARVSRGHEQYF.

This clonotype was observed a handful of times. The J gene is TRBJ2-1, the V gene TRBV9; D call uncertain. V was pared by 0 bases and J by 2 bases, with 9 bases between. This CDR3 region has 15 residues. In germline, CDR1 is SGDLS, CDR2 YYNGEE. CDR3 coding DNA: TGTGCCAGCAGCGTAGATCGGCAGCCCTACAATGAGCAGTTCTTC. Translated: CASSVDRQPYNEQFF.

The chain combines TRBV12-3 or TRBV12-4 with TRBJ2-1; D unresolved. This CDR3 contains 12 residues. Between the trimmed V and J ends, which lost 1 base and 10 bases, there was a span of 8 bases. The CDR3 sequence is CASSLVVWEQFF. CDR3 DNA sequence: TGTGCCAGCAGTTTAGTAGTCTGGGAGCAGTTCTTC.

The chain couples TRBV6-5 to TRBJ2-1; 9 bases align to TRBD2. The germline gives CDR1 MNHEY, CDR2 SVGAGI. V lost 2 bases, J lost 16 bases, and 6 bases stayed unmatched. The CDR3 spans 12 residues. The CDR3 sequence: CASSYGGTSLFF. The CDR3, as DNA: TGTGCCAGCAGTTACGGGGGGACTAGCCTTTTCTTC.

This clonotype occurred a few times. The chain links TRBV3-1 to TRBJ2-5, with TRBD2 matching over 8 bases. The germline V gene has CDR1 LGHDT and CDR2 YNNKEL (reference sequence). Trimming removed 0 bases from V and 3 bases from J; junction bases left unmatched: 3. The CDR3 contains 15 residues. The CDR3, as DNA: TGTGCCAGCAGCCAAGATCCAGCGGGGGAAGAGACCCAGTACTTC. Its protein product is CASSQDPAGEETQYF.

This clonotype was counted a few times. The chain has TRBV5-1 and TRBJ2-5; 9 nucleotides align to TRBD1. Germline CDR1 SGHRS, CDR2 YFSETQ. Trimming at V came to 3 bases and at J to 4 bases, leaving 7 bases not matched to a gene. The CDR3 covers 15 residues. CDR3: CASSSGQGDVETQYF. The DNA of the CDR3 is TGCGCCAGCAGCTCGGGACAGGGAGATGTAGAGACCCAGTACTTC. The whole variable domain, filled in from reference TRBV5-1 and TRBJ2-5, reads KAGVTQTPRYLIKTRGQQVTLSCSPISGHRSVSWYQQTPGQGLQFLFEYFSETQRNKGNFPGRFSGRQFSNSRSEMNVSTLELGDSALYLCASSSGQGDVETQYFGPGTRLLVL.

This clonotype was detected only a few times. V gene TRBV24-1 combines with J gene TRBJ2-1; 8 bases agree with TRBD1. In germline, CDR1 is KGHDR, CDR2 SFDVKD. V lost 8 bases to trimming and J lost 6 bases; unmatched junction nucleotides: 5. The CDR3 has 13 amino acids. CDR3 sequence (DNA): TGTGCCACCAAAGGACAGGGTCCCAATGAGCAGTTCTTC. The encoded protein is CATKGQGPNEQFF.

The chain couples TRBV29-1 to TRBJ1-1; D is possibly TRBD1 (5 bases). Per the germline V gene, CDR1 is SQVTM and CDR2 is ANQGSEA. The CDR3 has 14 amino acids. The germline V and J ends were trimmed by 7 bases and 3 bases, with 18 bases remaining between them. CDR3 nucleotide sequence: TGCAGCGCGCAAAGAGGGGCCCGGCACACTGAAGCTTTCTTT. Encoded protein: CSAQRGARHTEAFF.

Only a few counts were recorded for this clonotype. This chain links TRBV5-1 with TRBJ2-2; D is possibly TRBD1 or TRBD2 (5 bases each). The V gene's germline CDR1 is SGHRS and CDR2 YFSETQ. This CDR3 spans 12 amino acids. Trimming pared 4 bases from V and 4 bases from J, leaving 5 bases between. The CDR3 here is CASSGGTGELFF. The CDR3 nucleotides are TGCGCCAGCAGCGGGGGCACCGGGGAGCTGTTTTTT. Filled out from reference TRBV5-1 and TRBJ2-2, the complete variable domain reads KAGVTQTPRYLIKTRGQQVTLSCSPISGHRSVSWYQQTPGQGLQFLFEYFSETQRNKGNFPGRFSGRQFSNSRSEMNVSTLELGDSALYLCASSGGTGELFFGEGSRLTVL.